These 12 T cell receptor beta chains came from one sample sequenced in a study of cytomegalovirus exposure and HLA in healthy donors. PCR involved 60 Vbeta and 13 Jbeta primers. Sequencing used immunoSEQ multiplex PCR; TCRdb keeps in-frame clones, though not all of them. The data show approximately 200,000 clones, around 75% seen once. Sequencing was performed on PBMCs. Source of these receptors: a woman under 40 in good health and CMV-seropositive.

V gene TRBV19 combines with J gene TRBJ2-2; 12 nucleotides match TRBD2. This CDR3 has 13 residues. The J segment lost 6 bases and the V segment lost 11 bases, leaving 4 bases of the junction unmatched. From germline, CDR1 is LNHDA and CDR2 SQIVND (reference sequence). The CDR3 sequence is CALAGGPAGELFF. DNA for the CDR3: TGTGCCCTAGCGGGAGGGCCTGCCGGGGAGCTGTTTTTT.

This chain uses TRBV2 with TRBJ2-5; TRBD1 aligns across 7 bases. The CDR3 totals 14 residues. From germline, CDR1 is SNHLY and CDR2 FYNNEI. V trimming: 6 bases; J trimming: 2 bases; junction bases outside the gene matches: 6. CDR3: CASRGQQYQETQYF. CDR3 bases: TGTGCCAGCAGGGGACAGCAATATCAAGAGACCCAGTACTTC.

The rearrangement uses TRBV4-1 and TRBJ2-1, with TRBD2 identical over 13 bases. Germline V CDR1 and CDR2: MGHRA, YSYEKL. The CDR3 loop spans 16 amino acids. After removal of 3 bases from V and 9 bases from J, the junction contained 8 bases not matched to a gene. CDR3 sequence reads: CASSHPTSGRAFEQFF. The CDR3 DNA sequence: TGCGCCAGCAGCCATCCTACTAGCGGGAGGGCCTTTGAGCAGTTCTTC.

The genes are TRBV27 and TRBJ2-1; D is unclear. The V end lost 2 bases, the J end lost 8 bases, and 4 bases lay between the germline ends. CDR3 length: 11 residues. The germline gives CDR1 MNHEY, CDR2 SMNVEV (reference sequence). Here the CDR3 DNA reads TGTGCCAGCAGTTTACGAGATGAGCAGTTCTTC. Its translation: CASSLRDEQFF.

This chain connects TRBV19 to TRBJ1-2; no clear D. Per germline, CDR1 LNHDA and CDR2 SQIVND (reference sequence). The CDR3 is 12 residues long. V was cut by 6 bases and J by 4 bases, with 9 bases left in between. Written as DNA, the CDR3 is TGTGCCAGTAGATCCTTAATCTATGGCTACACCTTC. Protein sequence: CASRSLIYGYTF.

The chain links TRBV5-1 to TRBJ1-6; 7 positions match TRBD1. The trim removed 3 bases at V and 5 bases at J, leaving 2 bases unmatched. The CDR3 is 14 residues long. The germline V gene has CDR1 SGHRS and CDR2 YFSETQ. CDR3 region: CASSSGQNNSPLHF. CDR3 nucleotide sequence: TGCGCCAGCAGCTCGGGACAGAATAATTCACCCCTCCACTTT. Based on the CDR3 plus reference TRBV5-1 and TRBJ1-6, the full variable domain is KAGVTQTPRYLIKTRGQQVTLSCSPISGHRSVSWYQQTPGQGLQFLFEYFSETQRNKGNFPGRFSGRQFSNSRSEMNVSTLELGDSALYLCASSSGQNNSPLHFGNGTRLTVT.

Concerning this clone itself: This specimen includes other DNA sequences encoding the same CDR3. The gene calls are TRBV2 and TRBJ1-2; 8 bases map to TRBD1. V shed 6 bases and J 4 bases; nucleotides not matched to a gene: 1. CDR3 length: 12 residues. Germline V gene lookup returns CDR1 SNHLY and CDR2 FYNNEI. The CDR3 sequence is CASRGQVYGYTF. In nucleotides, the CDR3 is TGTGCCAGCAGGGGACAGGTCTATGGCTACACCTTC.

This sequence joins TRBV28 and TRBJ1-2; the match to TRBD1 covers 8 bases. This CDR3 contains 14 residues. The germline gives CDR1 MDHEN, CDR2 SYDVKM. The V segment lost 5 bases and the J segment 6 bases; nucleotides outside the gene matches: 8. The CDR3 DNA reads as TGTGCCAGCAGTCAGGACAGGGCGGTGGATGGCTACACCTTC. Translated: CASSQDRAVDGYTF.

In its sample, this clone was seen a few times. This chain joins TRBV5-4 and TRBJ2-7; TRBD2 matches 8 bases. Germline lookup yields CDR1 SGHNT and CDR2 YYREEE (reference sequence). The ends lost 0 bases at V and 6 bases at J; junction bases unmatched: 11. This CDR3 spans 16 amino acids. CDR3 bases: TGTGCCAGCAGCTTGGCAGGCCGGAGCGGGAGTAGCGAGCAGTACTTC. Protein: CASSLAGRSGSSEQYF.

The rearrangement uses TRBV16 and TRBJ1-2, with 10 bases that match TRBD1. Germline loops: CDR1 KGHSY, CDR2 FQNENV. V gave up 5 bases and J gave up 4 bases; unmatched junction bases: 4. The CDR3 spans 14 residues. CDR3 amino acids: CASSSRQGAYGYTF. The CDR3, as DNA: TGTGCCAGCAGCTCTCGACAGGGGGCCTATGGCTACACCTTC.

This clone was observed a handful of times. The rearrangement joins TRBV28 to TRBJ2-6; the D gene is possibly TRBD2 (7 bases). The V end was cut by 8 bases, the J end by 4 bases, with 15 bases between. CDR3 length: 15 amino acids. Looked up from germline, CDR1 is MDHEN and CDR2 is SYDVKM. CDR3 sequence reads: CASRERGGGANVLTF. CDR3 DNA: TGTGCCAGCCGAGAGAGGGGGGGAGGGGCCAACGTCCTGACTTTC. Complete variable domain (other parts from reference TRBV28 and TRBJ2-6): DVKVTQSSRYLVKRTGEKVFLECVQDMDHENMFWYRQDPGLGLRLIYFSYDVKMKEKGDIPEGYSVSREKKERFSLILESASTNQTSMYLCASRERGGGANVLTFGAGSRLTVL.

This clone was picked up a small number of times. The gene calls are TRBV11-3 and TRBJ2-7; D is perhaps TRBD1 (6 bases). Trimming took off 4 bases at V and 6 bases at J, with 7 bases between the two ends. CDR1 SGHNT and CDR2 YENEEA come from the germline V gene. The CDR3 contains 11 residues. CDR3 sequence (DNA): TGTGCCAGCAGCTCAGGGGTCGAGCAGTACTTC. This gives the protein CASSSGVEQYF. The variable domain in full, with the rest retrieved from reference TRBV11-3 and TRBJ2-7, is EAGVVQSPRYKIIEKKQPVAFWCNPISGHNTLYWYLQNLGQGPELLIRYENEEAVDDSQLPKDRFSAERLKGVDSTLKIQPAELGDSAVYLCASSSGVEQYFGPGTRLTVT.